These 27 T cell receptor beta chains were sequenced from one sample in a study of regulatory T cells in long-lasting Graves disease. The authors built TCR beta libraries using iRepertoire HTBI primers and Arm-PCR of CDR3 regions. TCRdb used MiXCR to reprocess the multiplex PCR reads, holding one entry per CDR3 protein. Of a few hundred thousand distinct CDR3 sequences in the sample, 15% to 20% were seen once. Time point of the sample: newly diagnosed GD, antithyroid drugs for less than 3 months. Extracted PBMC RNA gave rise to the TCR library. Sequencing was performed on peripheral blood mononuclear cells (PBMCs), taken at new diagnosis, from a patient treated with antithyroid drugs. The receptors were gathered from a female donor with Graves disease.

This clonotype has ten or more counts. The chain joins TRBV2 to TRBJ2-5; D perhaps matches TRBD2 (6 bases). Germline CDR1 SNHLY, CDR2 FYNNEI. V lost 7 bases to trimming and J lost 7 bases, with 19 bases between them. The CDR3 length is 14 residues. The CDR3 protein is CASKSDGGTGTQYF. The DNA for the CDR3 is TGTGCCAGCAAATCAGACGGGGGAACGGGGACCCAGTACTTC. The whole variable domain, remainder taken from reference TRBV2 and TRBJ2-5, is EPEVTQTPSHQVTQMGQEVILRCVPISNHLYFYWYRQILGQKVEFLVSFYNNEISEKSEIFDDQFSVERPDGSNFTLKIRSTKLEDSAMYFCASKSDGGTGTQYFGPGTRLLVL.

This clonotype was counted only a few times. CDR3 sequence: CASSIHQGGRSQPQHF. The DNA of the CDR3 is TGTGCCAGTAGTATTCACCAGGGCGGCCGGAGTCAGCCCCAGCATTTT. The chain employs TRBV19 and TRBJ1-5; a possible D gene is TRBD1 (5 bases). Between the trimmed V and J ends, which lost 3 bases and 6 bases, there was a span of 18 bases. Germline-derived CDR1 and CDR2 are LNHDA and SQIVND (reference sequence). This CDR3 contains 16 residues. Supplemented by reference TRBV19 and TRBJ1-5, the full variable domain reads DGGITQSPKYLFRKEGQNVTLSCEQNLNHDAMYWYRQDPGQGLRLIYYSQIVNDFQKGDIAEGYSVSREKKESFPLTVTSAQKNPTAFYLCASSIHQGGRSQPQHFGDGTRLSIL.

This clonotype has just a few counts. The chain joins TRBV12-5 to TRBJ2-7, with 11 nucleotides matching TRBD2. The CDR3 contains 14 residues. V shed 5 bases, J shed 5 bases, and the junction held 5 bases outside the gene matches. Germline V lookup: CDR1 LGHNT, CDR2 FRNRAP. The CDR3 loop reads CASGKGLAVHEQYF. The CDR3 nucleotides are TGTGCTAGTGGTAAGGGACTAGCGGTCCACGAGCAGTACTTC.

In this sample, this clonotype turned up many times. The CDR3 loop reads CASSPQTGGRETQYF. The CDR3 DNA is TGTGCCAGCTCACCCCAGACGGGAGGGCGGGAGACCCAGTACTTC. This chain links TRBV18 with TRBJ2-5; 8 nucleotides align to TRBD2. The CDR3 length is 15 residues. The ends lost 3 bases at V and 5 bases at J; junction bases unmatched: 8. Germline values: CDR1 KGHSH, CDR2 LQKENI.

This clonotype was seen at least ten times. The chain employs TRBV27 and TRBJ2-7, with D possibly being TRBD1 (6 bases). The CDR3 sequence is 15 residues long. V lost 3 bases, J lost 4 bases, and 16 bases lay in between. Germline V CDR1 and CDR2: MNHEY, SMNVEV (reference sequence). The CDR3 nucleotides read TGTGCCAGCAGTTTGGCCGACAGGTCCGAGTACGAGCAGTACTTC. It yields the protein CASSLADRSEYEQYF.

At least ten counts were recorded for this clonotype. V and J are TRBV28 and TRBJ2-5, with D perhaps TRBD2 (6 bases). From germline, CDR1 is MDHEN and CDR2 SYDVKM. Trimming cost V 2 bases and J 4 bases, with 11 bases left between them. The CDR3 length is 14 residues. The CDR3 loop is CASSLPGRGETQYF. The CDR3 region has the DNA TGTGCCAGCAGTTTACCAGGGCGGGGAGAGACCCAGTACTTC.

Ten or more counts support this clonotype. J is TRBJ2-1 and V is TRBV12-3 or TRBV12-4; 7 bases map to TRBD2. The CDR3 loop spans 15 amino acids. V dropped 5 bases and J dropped 5; count of bases not matched to a gene: 9. CDR3 loop: CASSDPGLLHNEQFF. CDR3 nucleotide sequence: TGTGCCAGCAGTGACCCGGGACTACTTCACAATGAGCAGTTCTTC.

This clonotype was recorded at least ten times. The chain combines TRBV7-2 with TRBJ1-2; D gene uncertain. The CDR3 extends over 16 amino acids. The germline V gene encodes CDR1 SGHTA and CDR2 FQGNSA. V lost 2 bases to trimming and J lost 1 base, with 14 bases between them. The CDR3 spells CASSLISIPINYGYTF. CDR3 nucleotide sequence: TGTGCCAGCAGCTTAATATCAATCCCCATTAACTATGGCTACACCTTC.

This clonotype appeared many times. This chain joins TRBV18 and TRBJ2-1, with 15 bases fitting TRBD2. Losses at the gene ends were 3 bases for V and 6 bases for J; bases not matched to a gene: 3. The germline CDR1 and CDR2 sequences are KGHSH and LQKENI. CDR3 length: 16 amino acids. The CDR3: CASSPSGLAGGNEQFF. The CDR3, as DNA: TGTGCCAGCTCACCTTCGGGACTAGCGGGAGGCAATGAGCAGTTCTTC.

This clonotype was seen at least ten times. V gene TRBV9 combines with J gene TRBJ2-5, with TRBD2 identical over 13 bases. Germline values: CDR1 SGDLS, CDR2 YYNGEE. V was pared by 3 bases and J by 3 bases, with 11 bases of the junction left unmatched. The CDR3 extends over 18 amino acids. The CDR3 spells CASSATTGLAGDEETQYF. The CDR3 coding sequence is TGTGCCAGCAGCGCGACTACCGGACTAGCGGGAGATGAAGAGACCCAGTACTTC.

This clonotype was observed many times. The chain is built from TRBV7-2 and TRBJ1-5; no firm D call. Germline CDR1 and CDR2: SGHTA and FQGNSA. Trimming shortened V by 5 bases and J by 5 bases, and 13 bases separated the two germline ends. This CDR3 has 14 amino acids. CDR3 bases: TGTGCCAGCAGCCCAGATCGCACGGATCAGCCCCAGCATTTT. This encodes CASSPDRTDQPQHF.

This clonotype was detected only a few times. This chain joins TRBV6-1 and TRBJ1-5, with unresolved D. The CDR3 runs 15 residues. Trimming stripped 3 bases from V and 0 bases from J, with 9 bases between. Germline CDR1 MNHNS, CDR2 SASEGT. CDR3 nucleotides: TGTGCCAGCAGTGATTTACAACTTAGCAATCAGCCCCAGCATTTT. Amino acid sequence: CASSDLQLSNQPQHF.

In its sample, this clonotype was seen many times. This sequence joins TRBV2 and TRBJ2-2; no firm D call. Germline-derived CDR1 and CDR2 are SNHLY and FYNNEI. Between the trimmed V and J ends, which lost 7 bases and 4 bases, there was a span of 10 bases. CDR3 length: 13 amino acids. CDR3 bases: TGTGCCAGCACTGACCCGGGCACCGGGGAGCTGTTTTTT. Its protein product is CASTDPGTGELFF.

This clonotype has a count of ten or more. One end of the junction fails to match germline, which may point to a read error. The gene calls are TRBV5-4 and TRBJ2-7; 11 bases agree with TRBD1. The length of the CDR3 is 14 residues. Germline V lookup: CDR1 SGHNT, CDR2 YYREEE (reference sequence). CDR3: CASRLDRGPYEQYF. In DNA form, the CDR3 reads TGTGCCAGCAGATTGGACAGGGGGCCATACGAGCAGTACTTC.

This chain connects TRBV11-2 to TRBJ1-1; D is uncertain. Trimming left V 0 bases short and J 1 base short, with 12 bases between. This CDR3 contains 16 residues. Germline V gene sequence: CDR1 SGHAT, CDR2 FQNNGV. The CDR3 DNA follows: TGTGCCAGCAGCTTAGATGCGGGGATAAGGAACACTGAAGCTTTCTTT. This encodes CASSLDAGIRNTEAFF.

Turning to this clonotype: At one end the junction does not follow the germline gene, possibly because of a read error. This chain links TRBV7-3 with TRBJ2-1; 7 positions agree with TRBD2. This CDR3 region has 15 residues. The germline V gene encodes CDR1 SGHTA and CDR2 FQGTGA. The DNA of the CDR3 is TGTGCCAGCAGCTTTTTTGCGGGAGTGTGGGATGAGCAGCTCTTC. It codes for CASSFFAGVWDEQLF.

Concerning this clonotype itself: A far larger clone is just one base off, so this is likely a read error. The rearrangement links TRBV11-2 to TRBJ2-5; 10 nucleotides agree with TRBD2. The V segment lost 5 bases and the J segment 4 bases; nucleotides outside the gene matches: 10. Germline loops: CDR1 SGHAT, CDR2 FQNNGV. CDR3 length: 16 amino acids. This CDR3 reads CASSPPLAGYRETQYF. Written as DNA, the CDR3 is TGTGCCAGCAGCCCACCACTAGCGGGGTACCGAGAGACCCAGTACTTC.

This clonotype was recorded many times. V gene TRBV12-3 or TRBV12-4 combines with J gene TRBJ2-1; D might be TRBD2 (5 bases). The CDR3 extends over 14 amino acids. Trimming stripped 0 bases from V and 4 bases from J, with 7 bases between. The CDR3 here is CASSLAGAYNEQFF. DNA of the CDR3: TGTGCCAGCAGTTTAGCGGGAGCTTACAATGAGCAGTTCTTC.

This clonotype was detected many times. The rearrangement links TRBV24-1 to TRBJ1-5; 7 nucleotides line up with TRBD1. V was pared by 4 bases and J by 0 bases, with 8 bases of the junction left unmatched. CDR1 and CDR2 (germline): KGHDR, SFDVKD. The CDR3 spans 17 residues. The CDR3 DNA reads TGTGCCACCAGTGAGTCGACAGGGTCATATAGCAATCAGCCCCAGCATTTT. Its protein is CATSESTGSYSNQPQHF.

There are many counts of this clonotype. The chain couples TRBV6-1 to TRBJ2-6; TRBD2 is a possible D gene (6 bases). CDR3 length equals 16 residues. Between the trimmed V and J ends, which lost 3 bases and 0 bases, there was a span of 9 bases. Germline values: CDR1 MNHNS, CDR2 SASEGT. The CDR3 bases are TGTGCCAGCAGTGAGCGGGGAAACTCTGGGGCCAACGTCCTGACTTTC. This gives the protein CASSERGNSGANVLTF.

As regards this clonotype: A much larger clonotype is one base distant, so this may be a read error. This rearrangement joins TRBV7-8 to TRBJ1-1; tentatively, D is TRBD1 (5 bases). Germline CDR1 is SGHVS and CDR2 is FQNEAQ. There are 15 residues in the CDR3. The CDR3: CASSYMGRMNTGAFF. CDR3 bases: TGTGCCAGCAGCTACATGGGACGGATGAACACTGGAGCTTTCTTT.

This clonotype was detected many times. The chain combines TRBV10-2 with TRBJ2-3; 10 bases map to TRBD2. Germline assignment: CDR1 WSHSY and CDR2 SAAADI. The CDR3 spans 14 residues. Trimming took 3 bases from V and 6 from J; bases not matched to a gene: 3. CDR3 DNA: TGCGCCAGCAGTGATGGTAGCGGGAGGGATACGCAGTATTTT. Translating it yields CASSDGSGRDTQYF.

This clonotype has at least ten counts. The V gene is TRBV19, the J gene TRBJ1-5; D possibly corresponds to TRBD1 (5 bases). CDR3 length: 14 amino acids. Germline V gene sequence: CDR1 LNHDA, CDR2 SQIVND (reference sequence). Deletions cut 3 bases from V and 7 bases from J, with 13 bases between. The CDR3 loop reads CASSILGGTQPQHF. The CDR3 DNA follows: TGTGCCAGTAGTATCTTGGGGGGAACCCAGCCCCAGCATTTT.

Many counts were recorded for this clonotype. The chain couples TRBV6-5 to TRBJ1-1, with TRBD1 matching over 9 bases. The junction had 4 bases not matched to a gene; V was cut back by 4 bases and J by 4 bases. The length of the CDR3 is 14 residues. The germline CDR1 and CDR2 sequences are MNHEY and SVGAGI. The CDR3 nucleotides read TGTGCCAGCAGTTCACAGGGGGCAGGCACTGAAGCTTTCTTT. It specifies CASSSQGAGTEAFF.

This clonotype was counted only a few times. The gene calls are TRBV7-2 and TRBJ2-5, with no clear D. The V gene's germline CDR1 is SGHTA and CDR2 FQGNSA. The CDR3 totals 12 residues. V was clipped by 1 base and J by 4 bases, with 4 bases between them. Here the CDR3 DNA reads TGTGCCAGCAGCTTAGTCAGAGAGACCCAGTACTTC. Translated, it gives CASSLVRETQYF.

The chain employs TRBV20-1 and TRBJ1-2; D is possibly TRBD1 (6 bases). This CDR3 region has 14 residues. Germline assignment: CDR1 DFQATT and CDR2 SNEGSKA (reference sequence). Trimming left V 2 bases short and J 1 base short, with 11 bases between. The CDR3 region has the DNA TGCAGTGCTAGAAATACAGGGTTTAACTATGGCTACACCTTC. It yields the protein CSARNTGFNYGYTF.

In this sample, this clonotype turned up many times. This sequence joins TRBV6-5 and TRBJ1-2; D ambiguous. V lost 3 bases, J lost 5 bases, and 16 bases lay in between. Per the germline V gene, CDR1 is MNHEY and CDR2 is SVGAGI. The length of the CDR3 is 15 residues. The CDR3 coding sequence is TGTGCCAGCAGTTATTACCGACGGCAACAGTATGGCTACACCTTC. Its translation: CASSYYRRQQYGYTF.